This passage covers 20 T cell receptor beta chains from one sample sequenced in a study of blood T cell repertoires in COVID-19. Sequencing used immunoSEQ multiplex PCR; TCRdb keeps in-frame clones, though not all of them. Here the sample spans about 350,000 clones, roughly 90% being singletons. The material sequenced was PBMCs or T cells enriched from blood (not recorded which). These receptors originate from a woman aged 25 to 39 who had been exposed to COVID-19.

The CDR3 coding sequence is TGTGCCAGCAGCAAACAGGGGGGCTACACCTTC. Protein sequence: CASSKQGGYTF. The chain carries TRBV7-9 and TRBJ1-2, with 7 bases matching TRBD1. The J segment lost 8 bases and the V segment lost 5 bases, leaving 2 bases of the junction unmatched. Germline loops: CDR1 SEHNR, CDR2 FQNEAQ (reference sequence). The CDR3 has 11 amino acids.

The chain couples TRBV9 to TRBJ2-7, with 11 bases lining up with TRBD1. CDR3 length equals 16 residues. Germline V gene lookup returns CDR1 SGDLS and CDR2 YYNGEE. J lost 5 bases, V lost 0 bases, and 7 bases had no gene match. Here the CDR3 DNA reads TGTGCCAGCAGCGTAGGTCTGGGACAGGGGGACCACGAGCAGTACTTC. Its translation is CASSVGLGQGDHEQYF.

The chain couples TRBV15 to TRBJ2-1, with 10 bases identical to TRBD2. The CDR3 has 17 amino acids. V lost 7 bases to trimming and J lost 7 bases; unmatched junction nucleotides: 16. Germline V gene sequence: CDR1 LNHNV, CDR2 YYDKDF (reference sequence). The CDR3 sequence: CATNGAEGLAGVNEQFF. The CDR3 DNA follows: TGTGCCACCAACGGAGCCGAGGGCCTAGCGGGAGTGAATGAGCAGTTCTTC.

This chain joins TRBV6-2 or TRBV6-3 and TRBJ2-1; TRBD2 matches 7 bases. J was trimmed by 2 bases and V by 3 bases; bases with no gene match: 7. The length of the CDR3 is 16 residues. Germline values: CDR1 MNHEY, CDR2 SVGEGT. The CDR3 region has the DNA TGTGCCAGCAGTTATTCGGCGGGAGACCCCTACAATGAGCAGTTCTTC. This encodes CASSYSAGDPYNEQFF.

This chain joins TRBV11-2 and TRBJ2-3; 8 bases map to TRBD2. The germline V gene encodes CDR1 SGHAT and CDR2 FQNNGV. V gave up 5 bases and J gave up 5 bases; unmatched junction bases: 9. The CDR3 is 15 amino acids. The DNA for the CDR3 is TGTGCCAGCAGCCGAACTAGCGGACGAGAAGATACGCAGTATTTT. As protein: CASSRTSGREDTQYF.

The chain joins TRBV7-6 to TRBJ2-7, with 11 nucleotides matching TRBD2. Germline-derived CDR1 and CDR2 are SGHVS and FNYEAQ. V shed 1 base and J 3 bases; nucleotides not matched to a gene: 5. The CDR3 runs to 16 residues. The DNA for the CDR3 is TGTGCCAGCAGCTTAGGTCCCGGGACTAGCGGCTACGAGCAGTACTTC. Its translation: CASSLGPGTSGYEQYF.

The V gene is TRBV3-1 (or the pseudogene TRBV3-2), the J gene TRBJ1-2; maybe TRBD1 (5 bases). CDR3 length: 13 residues. Trimming left V 4 bases short and J 7 bases short, with 13 bases between. Germline CDR1 and CDR2: LGHDT and YNNKEL (reference sequence). The chain's CDR3 is CASSPTGDGGYTF. In DNA form, the CDR3 reads TGTGCCAGCAGCCCAACAGGCGACGGTGGCTACACCTTC.

The chain combines TRBV19 with TRBJ2-2; 7 nucleotides align to TRBD1. J gave up 2 bases and V 6 bases, and 9 bases lay outside the gene matches. The CDR3 is 16 amino acids. Germline assignment: CDR1 LNHDA and CDR2 SQIVND (reference sequence). CDR3 DNA: TGTGCCAGTAGGCCAAACAGGGGTCCCAACACCGGGGAGCTGTTTTTT. Its translation is CASRPNRGPNTGELFF. Complete variable domain (other parts from reference TRBV19 and TRBJ2-2): DGGITQSPKYLFRKEGQNVTLSCEQNLNHDAMYWYRQDPGQGLRLIYYSQIVNDFQKGDIAEGYSVSREKKESFPLTVTSAQKNPTAFYLCASRPNRGPNTGELFFGEGSRLTVL.

The rearrangement joins TRBV25-1 to TRBJ1-1, with 7 bases fitting TRBD1. This CDR3 spans 15 amino acids. The J segment lost 0 bases and the V segment lost 2 bases, leaving 3 bases of the junction unmatched. The germline V gene encodes CDR1 MGHDK and CDR2 SYGVNS. CDR3 sequence: CASSERTGMNTEAFF. In DNA, the CDR3 is TGTGCCAGCAGTGAAAGGACAGGAATGAACACTGAAGCTTTCTTT.

The V gene is TRBV27, the J gene TRBJ2-7, with TRBD1 matching 7 bases. The CDR3 is made up of 12 amino acids. V shed 3 bases, J shed 6 bases, and the junction held 2 bases outside the gene matches. CDR1 and CDR2 (germline): MNHEY, SMNVEV (reference sequence). This CDR3 reads CASSFPGGEQYF. The DNA for the CDR3 is TGTGCCAGCAGTTTTCCAGGGGGCGAGCAGTACTTC.

This clone was observed a few times. The gene calls are TRBV5-1 and TRBJ1-5; a possible D gene is TRBD1 (5 bases). CDR1 is SGHRS and CDR2 is YFSETQ in the germline V gene. This CDR3 is 13 amino acids long. V was trimmed by 0 bases and J by 9 bases, leaving 10 bases between them. The CDR3 bases are TGCGCCAGCAGCTTGGAAGGGGATGGGCCCCAGCATTTT. Translated, it gives CASSLEGDGPQHF.

This clone is a singleton in its sample. The V call is TRBV10-2, the J call TRBJ2-1, with 10 nucleotides matching TRBD2. The V segment lost 6 bases and the J segment 2 bases; nucleotides outside the gene matches: 4. CDR1 WSHSY and CDR2 SAAADI come from the germline V gene. The CDR3 extends over 15 amino acids. The CDR3 here is CASRDGLAAYNEQFF. DNA of the CDR3: TGCGCCAGCAGGGACGGACTAGCGGCCTACAATGAGCAGTTCTTC.

The rearrangement joins TRBV7-9 to TRBJ1-1; D is ambiguous. Germline-derived CDR1 and CDR2 are SEHNR and FQNEAQ (reference sequence). V lost 2 bases, J lost 6 bases, and 7 bases lay in between. The CDR3 runs 12 residues. CDR3 DNA sequence: TGTGCCAGCAGCTTACCTGCGCCTGAAGCTTTCTTT. Amino acids: CASSLPAPEAFF.

The J gene is TRBJ1-1, the V gene TRBV27; perhaps TRBD1 as D (6 bases). The V and J ends lost 2 bases and 1 base respectively, with 11 bases between them. The germline gives CDR1 MNHEY, CDR2 SMNVEV (reference sequence). The CDR3 covers 15 residues. The CDR3 DNA reads as TGTGCCAGCAGTTTAAGGGGGTTTACGAACACTGAAGCTTTCTTT. Translated: CASSLRGFTNTEAFF.

The genes are TRBV7-3 and TRBJ2-5; TRBD1 aligns across 7 bases. CDR3 size: 15 residues. V was pared by 1 base and J by 4 bases, with 6 bases of the junction left unmatched. Germline V lookup: CDR1 SGHTA, CDR2 FQGTGA. The CDR3 protein is CASSLMGQFTETQYF. The DNA of the CDR3 is TGTGCCAGCAGCTTAATGGGACAGTTTACAGAGACCCAGTACTTC.

This clone was seen a single time. The chain combines TRBV5-5 with TRBJ2-3; no clear D gene. V lost 4 bases and J 2 bases, leaving 5 bases between the germline ends. The CDR3 totals 12 residues. The germline V gene has CDR1 SGHKS and CDR2 YYEKEE (reference sequence). In nucleotides, the CDR3 is TGTGCCAGCAGCACATCCACAGATACGCAGTATTTT. Translating it yields CASSTSTDTQYF.

The rearrangement joins TRBV5-1 to TRBJ2-1; 10 bases match TRBD2. CDR3 length: 18 residues. The V gene end was trimmed by 2 bases and the J gene end by 0 bases; junction bases not matched to a gene: 8. In germline, CDR1 is SGHRS, CDR2 YFSETQ. CDR3 in DNA: TGCGCCAGCAGCTTAACTAGCGGGGCCGCGAGCTCCTACAATGAGCAGTTCTTC. Translating it yields CASSLTSGAASSYNEQFF.

The chain carries TRBV29-1 and TRBJ2-3; 11 bases match TRBD2. CDR3 size: 14 residues. With 6 bases clipped from V and 6 bases from J, the junction kept 8 bases outside the gene matches. Germline values: CDR1 SQVTM, CDR2 ANQGSEA. This chain's CDR3 is CSVDTSGSSDTQYF. The CDR3 region has the DNA TGCAGCGTCGATACTAGCGGGAGCTCGGATACGCAGTATTTT.

The V gene is TRBV6-4, the J gene TRBJ2-3; 10 positions match TRBD2. The CDR3 is 14 residues long. V shed 6 bases and J 8 bases; nucleotides not matched to a gene: 8. Germline V lookup: CDR1 MRHNA, CDR2 SNTAGT. DNA of the CDR3: TGTGCCAGCAGCCATACTAGCGGGACTGGTACGCAGTATTTT. It encodes CASSHTSGTGTQYF.

This sequence joins TRBV9 and TRBJ2-7; D may be TRBD2 (5 bases). This CDR3 has 14 amino acids. Trimming stripped 0 bases from V and 2 bases from J, with 9 bases between. CDR1 is SGDLS and CDR2 is YYNGEE in the germline V gene. Written as DNA, the CDR3 is TGTGCCAGCAGCGTAGGGAGGATTACCTACGAGCAGTACTTC. Its protein is CASSVGRITYEQYF.